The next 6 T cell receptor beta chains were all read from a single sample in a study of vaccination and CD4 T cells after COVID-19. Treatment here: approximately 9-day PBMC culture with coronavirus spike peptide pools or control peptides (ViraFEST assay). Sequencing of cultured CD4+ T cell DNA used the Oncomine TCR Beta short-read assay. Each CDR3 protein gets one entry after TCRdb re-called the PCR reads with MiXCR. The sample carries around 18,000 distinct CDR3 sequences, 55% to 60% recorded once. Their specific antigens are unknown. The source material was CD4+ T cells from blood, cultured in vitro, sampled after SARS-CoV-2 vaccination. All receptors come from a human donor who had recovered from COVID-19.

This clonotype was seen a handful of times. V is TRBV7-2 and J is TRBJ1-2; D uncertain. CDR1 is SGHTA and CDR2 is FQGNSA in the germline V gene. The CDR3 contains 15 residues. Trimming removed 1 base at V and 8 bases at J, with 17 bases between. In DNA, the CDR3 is TGTGCCAGCAGCTTAGTAGGAGCGGGGAAAATAGGCTACACCTTC. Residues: CASSLVGAGKIGYTF.

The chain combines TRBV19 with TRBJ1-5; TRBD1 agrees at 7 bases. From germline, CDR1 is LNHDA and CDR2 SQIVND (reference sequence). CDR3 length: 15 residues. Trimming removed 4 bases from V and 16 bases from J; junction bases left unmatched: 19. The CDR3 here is CASSRNRDSPSGGHF. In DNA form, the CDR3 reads TGTGCCAGTAGTAGGAACCGGGACAGCCCCTCCGGGGGTCATTTT.

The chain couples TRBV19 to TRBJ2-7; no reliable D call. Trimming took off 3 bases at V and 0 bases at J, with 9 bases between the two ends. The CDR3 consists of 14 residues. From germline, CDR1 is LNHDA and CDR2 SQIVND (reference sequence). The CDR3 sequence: CASSMDGISYEQYF. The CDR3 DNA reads TGTGCCAGTAGTATGGACGGAATCTCCTACGAGCAGTACTTC.

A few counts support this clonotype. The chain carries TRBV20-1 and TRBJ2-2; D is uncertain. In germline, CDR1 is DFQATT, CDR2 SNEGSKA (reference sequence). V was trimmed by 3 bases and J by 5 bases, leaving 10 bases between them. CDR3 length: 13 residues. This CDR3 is CSARDHGTGELFF. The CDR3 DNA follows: TGCAGTGCTAGGGACCACGGGACCGGGGAGCTGTTTTTT.

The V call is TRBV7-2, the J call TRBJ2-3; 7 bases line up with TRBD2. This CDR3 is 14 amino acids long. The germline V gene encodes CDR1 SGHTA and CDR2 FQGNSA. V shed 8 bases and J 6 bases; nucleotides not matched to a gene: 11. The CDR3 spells CASAEGAGRDTQYF. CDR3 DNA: TGTGCCAGCGCGGAGGGAGCGGGACGGGATACGCAGTATTTT.

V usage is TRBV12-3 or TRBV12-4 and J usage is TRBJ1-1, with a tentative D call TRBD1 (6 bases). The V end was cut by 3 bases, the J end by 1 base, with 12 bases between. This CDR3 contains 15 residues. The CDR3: CASSLIGGSNTEAFF. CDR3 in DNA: TGTGCCAGCAGTTTGATAGGGGGTTCGAACACTGAAGCTTTCTTT.